This T cell receptor beta chain came from a study of CD8+ T cells in alopecia areata. As for the study in general: Tofacitinib exposure lasted 6 to 18 months, followed by 6 months off drug. Study-level findings and limits: Clonality exceeded that of normal scalp in lesional scalp, most notably in alopecia totalis/universalis. When scalp samples are sequenced, resident alphabeta T cells of normal skin are also captured.

TCR sequencing used cDNA made by reverse transcription of extracted RNA. Assay used: immunoSEQ multiplex PCR; TCRdb lists only in-frame clones, some missing. The data show more than 90,000 clones, roughly 50% seen once. Looked up from germline, CDR1 is GTSNPN and CDR2 is SVGIG (reference sequence). The CDR3 totals 10 residues. V was shortened by 8 bases and J by 3 bases, with 7 bases between the two germline ends. This clone was seen just once. The antigen is not known. Treatment specified: oral pan-JAK inhibitor, 5-10 mg twice daily. This chain joins TRBV30 and TRBJ1-2, with D unclear. The source was CD8+ T cells sorted from blood, collected at week 24, from a patient treated with tofacitinib. The TCR originated in a human donor with alopecia areata. The CDR3 protein is CALAHYGYTF. CDR3 in DNA: TGTGCCCTGGCTCACTATGGCTACACCTTC.